Below, 21 T cell receptor beta chains from the same sample are listed, as sequenced in a study of T cells in Graves' hyperthyroidism and ophthalmopathy. There were TCR beta CDR3 regions amplified from RNA transcripts. A set of HTBI primers served as the primers for a first-round RT-PCR of the TCR CDR3. Each CDR3 protein gets one entry after TCRdb re-called the multiplex PCR reads with MiXCR. The sample yields about 600,000 distinct CDR3 sequences, 13% to 15% seen once. The sample was blood. These receptors originate from a woman aged 18-30 years with Graves' ophthalmopathy.

This clonotype was picked up many times. This chain uses TRBV12-3 or TRBV12-4 with TRBJ1-1; D gene ambiguous. The ends were cut back, 3 bases at V and 7 bases at J, with 12 bases in the middle. The CDR3 covers 13 residues. CDR3 amino acids: CASSFFGTFEAFF. In nucleotides, the CDR3 is TGTGCCAGCAGTTTTTTCGGAACTTTTGAAGCTTTCTTT.

This clonotype was observed many times. This rearrangement joins TRBV20-1 to TRBJ1-5, with D possibly TRBD1 on 6 matching bases. The V gene lost 4 bases and the J gene lost 0 bases, with 16 bases spanning the gap. The V gene's germline CDR1 is DFQATT and CDR2 SNEGSKA (reference sequence). The CDR3 extends over 16 amino acids. The CDR3 sequence is CSAIRGGGRSNQPQHF. The CDR3 DNA reads TGCAGTGCTATCCGGGGGGGGGGGCGTAGCAATCAGCCCCAGCATTTT.

This clonotype has a count of ten or more. This sequence joins TRBV4-3 and TRBJ2-3, with a weak D call TRBD1 (6 bases). Germline CDR1 and CDR2: LGHNA and YSLEER. Trimming took 1 base from V and 4 from J, leaving 12 bases between them. The CDR3 covers 15 residues. CDR3 DNA sequence: TGCGCCAGCAGCCAAGCGTTCGACAGGTCAGATACGCAGTATTTT. Translating it yields CASSQAFDRSDTQYF.

This clonotype was detected ten times or more. This rearrangement joins TRBV6-6 to TRBJ1-2; D possibly corresponds to TRBD1 (5 bases). The length of the CDR3 is 13 residues. The germline gives CDR1 MNHNY, CDR2 SVGAGI (reference sequence). Trimming stripped 0 bases from V and 3 bases from J, with 5 bases between. CDR3 sequence: CASSYSRDYGYTF. The CDR3 nucleotides are TGTGCCAGCAGTTACTCCAGGGACTATGGCTACACCTTC.

This clonotype was detected ten times or more. This chain links TRBV28 with TRBJ2-7; D ambiguous. V lost 5 bases, J lost 6 bases, and 17 bases lay in between. The CDR3 consists of 14 residues. The germline gives CDR1 MDHEN, CDR2 SYDVKM. The CDR3 DNA follows: TGTGCCAGCAGTCTGAGCTCGTCCGCCCGCGAGCAGTACTTC. Translation gives CASSLSSSAREQYF.

This clonotype was counted between two and nine times. V gene TRBV9 combines with J gene TRBJ2-3, with 10 bases matching TRBD2. J was trimmed by 3 bases and V by 7 bases; bases with no gene match: 8. CDR1 and CDR2 from the germline V gene are SGDLS and YYNGEE. The CDR3 length is 15 residues. The CDR3 nucleotides read TGTGCCAGCGGAGGGGGACTAGCGTTGACAGATACGCAGTATTTT. This translates into CASGGGLALTDTQYF.

This clonotype has a count of ten or more. The chain carries TRBV28 and TRBJ1-2; 7 nucleotides line up with TRBD1. The CDR3 consists of 13 residues. V trimming: 6 bases; J trimming: 3 bases; junction bases outside the gene matches: 4. Germline V lookup: CDR1 MDHEN, CDR2 SYDVKM. CDR3 residues: CASRRTGHYGYTF. CDR3 bases: TGTGCCAGCAGGCGGACAGGCCACTATGGCTACACCTTC.

In its sample, this clonotype was seen many times. This chain connects TRBV20-1 to TRBJ2-5; no reliable D call. Trimming pared 3 bases from V and 5 bases from J, leaving 10 bases between. This CDR3 region has 12 residues. Germline CDR1 reads DFQATT; CDR2 reads SNEGSKA (reference sequence). CDR3 in DNA: TGCAGTGCTAGGTTGGGGATGGAGACCCAGTACTTC. This codes for CSARLGMETQYF.

This clonotype occurred a few times. CDR3 protein: CASSQKGGTRYEQYF. The CDR3 nucleotides are TGTGCCAGCAGCCAAAAAGGAGGGACTCGATACGAGCAGTACTTC. The V call is TRBV14, the J call TRBJ2-7, with D maybe TRBD2 (6 bases). V lost 2 bases to trimming and J lost 4 bases, with 15 bases between them. Per the germline V gene, CDR1 is SGHDN and CDR2 is FVKESK. The CDR3 sequence is 15 residues long.

There are a few counts of this clonotype. J is TRBJ2-6 and V is TRBV29-1; TRBD1 aligns across 9 bases. Germline CDR1 reads SQVTM; CDR2 reads ANQGSEA. The length of the CDR3 is 16 residues. After removal of 4 bases from V and 4 bases from J, the junction contained 8 bases not matched to a gene. DNA of the CDR3: TGCAGCGTTGCCGGGACAGGGCTCTTGGGGGCCAACGTCCTGACTTTC. This codes for CSVAGTGLLGANVLTF. The full variable domain, in which reference TRBV29-1 and TRBJ2-6 provide the parts outside the CDR3, is SAVISQKPSRDICQRGTSLTIQCQVDSQVTMMFWYRQQPGQSLTLIATANQGSEATYESGFVIDKFPISRPNLTFSTLTVSNMSPEDSSIYLCSVAGTGLLGANVLTFGAGSRLTVL.

This clonotype was counted a few times. V is TRBV4-2 and J is TRBJ2-7; D is possibly TRBD1 (7 bases). There are 14 residues in the CDR3. Trimming removed 2 bases from V and 2 bases from J, with 10 bases in between. CDR1 and CDR2 from the germline V gene are LGHNA and YNFKEQ. The DNA for the CDR3 is TGTGCCAGCAGCCAACCAGGGGGGCCCTACGAGCAGTACTTC. Its protein is CASSQPGGPYEQYF.

In this sample, this clonotype turned up many times. The rearrangement links TRBV27 to TRBJ2-7, with 7 positions matching TRBD2. Germline values: CDR1 MNHEY, CDR2 SMNVEV (reference sequence). The CDR3 length is 14 residues. The V gene end was trimmed by 7 bases and the J gene end by 4 bases; junction bases not matched to a gene: 10. Here the CDR3 reads CASTPRGGQYEQYF. The CDR3 region has the DNA TGTGCCAGCACCCCCCGGGGAGGGCAGTACGAGCAGTACTTC.

This clonotype was recorded at least ten times. This chain uses TRBV5-1 with TRBJ2-7; D not resolved. CDR1 and CDR2 from the germline V gene are SGHRS and YFSETQ. This CDR3 spans 13 amino acids. Trimming pared 0 bases from V and 3 bases from J, leaving 7 bases between. In DNA form, the CDR3 reads TGCGCCAGCAGCTTGGCGCCCGACTACGAGCAGTACTTC. It codes for CASSLAPDYEQYF.

This clonotype has just a few counts. This chain uses TRBV18 with TRBJ2-7; tentative D call: TRBD1 (5 bases). This CDR3 contains 13 residues. Trimming took off 5 bases at V and 1 base at J, with 9 bases between the two ends. Germline lookup yields CDR1 KGHSH and CDR2 LQKENI. The CDR3 reads CASSNGASYEQYF. The CDR3 nucleotides are TGTGCCAGCTCAAATGGGGCGTCCTACGAGCAGTACTTC.

J is TRBJ1-5 and V is TRBV11-3; possible D gene TRBD1, 6 bases. Germline assignment: CDR1 SGHNT and CDR2 YENEEA. V was shortened by 1 base and J by 3 bases, with 13 bases between the two germline ends. CDR3 length: 16 residues. CDR3 in DNA: TGTGCCAGCAGCTTAGTAGGGGCAGGGGTCAATCAGCCCCAGCATTTT. Protein sequence: CASSLVGAGVNQPQHF. The full variable domain, rest sourced from reference TRBV11-3 and TRBJ1-5, is EAGVVQSPRYKIIEKKQPVAFWCNPISGHNTLYWYLQNLGQGPELLIRYENEEAVDDSQLPKDRFSAERLKGVDSTLKIQPAELGDSAVYLCASSLVGAGVNQPQHFGDGTRLSIL.

This clonotype was found many times. J is TRBJ2-5 and V is TRBV2; TRBD1 is a possible D gene (6 bases). The V end lost 3 bases, the J end lost 2 bases, and 13 bases lay between the germline ends. Germline V gene lookup returns CDR1 SNHLY and CDR2 FYNNEI. This CDR3 spans 15 amino acids. CDR3 sequence (DNA): TGTGCCAGCAGTGAGGCTTGGACAGAGCAAGAGACCCAGTACTTC. Protein: CASSEAWTEQETQYF.

In its sample, this clonotype was seen many times. CDR3 loop: CASSLGVLDTQYF. In DNA, the CDR3 is TGTGCCAGCAGTTTAGGCGTTCTGGATACGCAGTATTTT. V usage is TRBV27 and J usage is TRBJ2-3; no clear D gene. V shed 2 bases and J shed 6 bases, with 9 bases lying between them. Germline CDR1 MNHEY, CDR2 SMNVEV (reference sequence). This CDR3 comprises 13 residues.

As concerns this clonotype: Its ends do not fully match the called genes, so a read error is possible. The chain has TRBV7-2 and TRBJ2-7; 8 bases are shared with TRBD1. The length of the CDR3 is 14 residues. CDR1 SGHTA and CDR2 FQGNSA come from the germline V gene. CDR3 nucleotides: TGTGCCAGCAGCTGGGTCGGACAGGGCTACGGGCAGTACTTC. It encodes CASSWVGQGYGQYF.

The rearrangement uses TRBV20-1 and TRBJ1-5, with D tentatively TRBD1 (5 bases). V dropped 0 bases and J dropped 6 bases, with 15 bases sitting between them. Germline loops: CDR1 DFQATT, CDR2 SNEGSKA (reference sequence). This CDR3 has 15 amino acids. The CDR3 nucleotides read TGCAGTGCTAGAGATGGGGGGGGAACGAGTCAGCCCCAGCATTTT. It encodes CSARDGGGTSQPQHF.

This clonotype was detected many times. This chain links TRBV7-9 with TRBJ2-7; D gene ambiguous. This CDR3 contains 14 residues. V was clipped by 3 bases and J by 3 bases, with 12 bases between them. In germline, CDR1 is SEHNR, CDR2 FQNEAQ (reference sequence). This chain's CDR3 is CASSFLTPLYEQYF. In nucleotides, the CDR3 is TGTGCCAGCAGCTTTCTGACTCCTCTCTACGAGCAGTACTTC.

This clonotype has at least ten counts. The gene calls are TRBV28 and TRBJ1-5, with TRBD1 matching over 7 bases. The CDR3 is made up of 16 amino acids. Germline V gene sequence: CDR1 MDHEN, CDR2 SYDVKM. The V segment lost 6 bases and the J segment 0 bases; nucleotides outside the gene matches: 8. The CDR3 nucleotides are TGTGCCAGCAGCCCCGGGACAGTTTTTAGCAATCAGCCCCAGCATTTT. Translation: CASSPGTVFSNQPQHF.